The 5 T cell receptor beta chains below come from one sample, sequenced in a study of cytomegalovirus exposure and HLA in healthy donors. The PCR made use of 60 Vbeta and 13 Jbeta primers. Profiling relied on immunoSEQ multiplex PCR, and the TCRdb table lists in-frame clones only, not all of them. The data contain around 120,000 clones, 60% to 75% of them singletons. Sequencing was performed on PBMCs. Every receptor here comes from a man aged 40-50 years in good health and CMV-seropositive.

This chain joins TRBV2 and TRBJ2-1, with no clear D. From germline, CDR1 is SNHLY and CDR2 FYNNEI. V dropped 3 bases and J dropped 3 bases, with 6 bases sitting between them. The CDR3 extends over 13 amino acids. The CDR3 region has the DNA TGTGCCAGCAGTGACAATAGCTACAATGAGCAGTTCTTC. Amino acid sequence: CASSDNSYNEQFF.

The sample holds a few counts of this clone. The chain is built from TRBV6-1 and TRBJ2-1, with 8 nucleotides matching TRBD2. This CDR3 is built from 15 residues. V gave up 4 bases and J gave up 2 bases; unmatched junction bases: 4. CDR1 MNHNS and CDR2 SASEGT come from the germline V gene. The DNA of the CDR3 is TGTGCCAGCAGTGTGACTAGCGAGCCCTACAATGAGCAGTTCTTC. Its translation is CASSVTSEPYNEQFF.

CDR3 nucleotides: TGTGCCAGCTCACCCGGGACAGGGAACACTGAAGCTTTCTTT. Protein: CASSPGTGNTEAFF. The chain uses TRBV18 and TRBJ1-1; 8 bases agree with TRBD1. The CDR3 has 14 amino acids. CDR1 and CDR2 (germline): KGHSH, LQKENI. Trimming cost V 3 bases and J 1 base; bases outside gene matches: 1.

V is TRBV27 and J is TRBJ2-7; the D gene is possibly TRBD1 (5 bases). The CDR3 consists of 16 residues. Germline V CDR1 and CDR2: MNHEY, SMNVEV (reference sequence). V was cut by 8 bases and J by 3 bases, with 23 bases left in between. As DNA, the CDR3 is TGTGCCAGCCTAAGCAATAAGGGGAAAGACAGCTACGAGCAGTACGTC. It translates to CASLSNKGKDSYEQYV.

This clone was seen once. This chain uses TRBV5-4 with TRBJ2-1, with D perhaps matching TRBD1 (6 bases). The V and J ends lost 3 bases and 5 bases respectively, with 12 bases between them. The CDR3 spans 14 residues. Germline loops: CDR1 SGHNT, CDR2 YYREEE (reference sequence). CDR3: CASSSRGIHNEQFF. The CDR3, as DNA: TGTGCCAGCAGCTCCAGGGGCATTCACAATGAGCAGTTCTTC.